Listed below are T cell receptor beta chains from one sample, sequenced in a study of blood T cell repertoires in COVID-19. Assay used: immunoSEQ multiplex PCR; TCRdb lists only in-frame clones, some missing. This table holds just over 350,000 clones, roughly 87% found once. Sequenced: PBMCs or T cells enriched from blood (not recorded which). The receptors here all came from a woman aged 25 to 39 who had recovered from COVID-19. The CDR3 runs from the conserved cysteine through the conserved F or W. Each record gives: CDR3 DNA, CDR3 protein, D gene, V gene, J gene, clone size. A D gene is named only where the DNA matches it firmly. Size is omitted from some rows. Given values are once, few, many or a class for expanded clones.

TGTGCCAGCAGCTTTACCGGGACAAATAATTCACCCCTCCACTTT	CASSFTGTNNSPLHF	-	TRBV7-8	TRBJ1-6	-
TGCAGTGCTAGTCAAGGGGGTGGGAACACTGAAGCTTTCTTT	CSASQGGGNTEAFF	-	TRBV20-1	TRBJ1-1	-
TGTGCCAGCAGCCGGGACAGGGGTACAGCCGGGGAGCTGTTTTTT	CASSRDRGTAGELFF	TRBD1	TRBV11-2	TRBJ2-2	-
TGTGCCAGCAGTCCCTATCTAGTGAGCTCCTACAATGAGCAGTTCTTC	CASSPYLVSSYNEQFF	-	TRBV27	TRBJ2-1	-
TGTGCCAGCAGTTTAGGGCAGGGTGGTGAAAAACTGTTTTTT	CASSLGQGGEKLFF	-	TRBV28	TRBJ1-4	-
TGTGCCAGCAGCTTAGACGACAGGTCCGGCTACACCTTC	CASSLDDRSGYTF	-	TRBV11-3	TRBJ1-2	-
TGTGCCAGCAGGGGTAGCTCGTCAGATACGCAGTATTTT	CASRGSSSDTQYF	-	TRBV5-4	TRBJ2-3	-
TGTGCCAGCAGCTTATCTCTAGCGGGAGCCCACAATGAGCAGTTCTTC	CASSLSLAGAHNEQFF	TRBD2	TRBV7-9	TRBJ2-1	-
TGTGCCAGCACAAGGCAGGGAAATTCACCCCTCCACTTT	CASTRQGNSPLHF	-	TRBV6-5	TRBJ1-6	-
TGTGCCAGCTCACCCTCCCCCGGGACAGACTCAAATCAGCCCCAGCATTTT	CASSPSPGTDSNQPQHF	TRBD1	TRBV18	TRBJ1-5	-
TGTGCCAGCAGTTACTCGGCCAAGGAGTACGAGCAGTACTTC	CASSYSAKEYEQYF	-	TRBV6-5	TRBJ2-7	-
TGCGCCAGCAGCCAAGAGGCAAGGGGTAACGGCTACACCTTC	CASSQEARGNGYTF	-	TRBV4-1	TRBJ1-2	-
TGTGCCAGCAGCTTGGAGGGGGCTGCTTTCTTT	CASSLEGAAFF	TRBD1	TRBV7-9	TRBJ1-1	-
TGTGCCAGCAGTCGCTCAGTCGGACAGTTGAACACTGAAGCTTTCTTT	CASSRSVGQLNTEAFF	-	TRBV7-6	TRBJ1-1	-
TGTGCCAGCAGTAACACCTTTAATGAAAAACTGTTTTTT	CASSNTFNEKLFF	-	TRBV6-5	TRBJ1-4	-
TGTGCCAGCAGTTCCTCGACGACAGGGGGGAACACTGAAGCTTTCTTT	CASSSSTTGGNTEAFF	TRBD1	TRBV27	TRBJ1-1	-
TGCGCCAGCAGCCTAGGACTAGCGGGAGTAAATGAGCAGTTCTTC	CASSLGLAGVNEQFF	TRBD2	TRBV4-1	TRBJ2-1	-
TGCGCCAGCAGCCTCGGGACAGCTAACAATGAGCAGTTCTTC	CASSLGTANNEQFF	TRBD1	TRBV5-1	TRBJ2-1	-
TGTGCCAGCAGTTCGGGAGCGGGGGGGTACAATGAGCAGTTCTTC	CASSSGAGGYNEQFF	TRBD2	TRBV27	TRBJ2-1	-
TGTGCCAGCAGTTTACTTACAGGGGGCGCGGGGCAGTACTTC	CASSLLTGGAGQYF	TRBD1	TRBV28	TRBJ2-7	-
TGTGCCAGCATTCCCACACGGGCAGATACGCAGTATTTT	CASIPTRADTQYF	-	TRBV2	TRBJ2-3	-
TGTGCCAGCAGCCTAACTAGCGGGGGCCATTCGTACCAAGAGACCCAGTACTTC	CASSLTSGGHSYQETQYF	TRBD2	TRBV7-9	TRBJ2-5	-
TGTGCCAGCTCACCTTCGACAGGGGAACGTAGAACTGAAGCTTTCTTT	CASSPSTGERRTEAFF	TRBD1	TRBV18	TRBJ1-1	-
TGTGCCAGCAGTCCGGGGGGACCCTACGAGCAGTACTTC	CASSPGGPYEQYF	TRBD2	TRBV12-3/TRBV12-4	TRBJ2-7	-
TGCGCCAGCAGCCAAAACAGGGTAGCTTTCTTT	CASSQNRVAFF	-	TRBV4-1	TRBJ1-1	-
TGTGCCAGCAGTTTCGGACAAACTAACTATGGCTACACCTTC	CASSFGQTNYGYTF	-	TRBV27	TRBJ1-2	-
TGTGCCAGCTCACCCCCAGGGTCGCAAGAGACCCAGTACTTC	CASSPPGSQETQYF	-	TRBV18	TRBJ2-5	-
TGTGCCAGCTCACCAGGGAGTCAGCCCCAGCATTTT	CASSPGSQPQHF	-	TRBV18	TRBJ1-5	-
TGCGCCAGCAGCCAAATTGCGGGGGGCACAGATACGCAGTATTTT	CASSQIAGGTDTQYF	TRBD2	TRBV4-1	TRBJ2-3	-
TGTGCCAGCAGCCCCGGGGTCGGCAGCTACGAGCAGTACTTC	CASSPGVGSYEQYF	-	TRBV9	TRBJ2-7	-
TGCAGTGCTAGGCCGAGCGGCTACACCTTC	CSARPSGYTF	-	TRBV20-1	TRBJ1-2	-
TGCAGTGCTAGAGCGGACAGTGGCTACACCTTC	CSARADSGYTF	-	TRBV20-1	TRBJ1-2	-
TGTGCTAGCAGCTTGTCTAGAGTGCCCTACAATGAGCAGTTCTTC	CASSLSRVPYNEQFF	-	TRBV7-7	TRBJ2-1	-
TGTGCCAGCAGCGTAAATAGCGGGGGGCCTAGCTCCTACAATGAGCAGTTCTTC	CASSVNSGGPSSYNEQFF	TRBD2	TRBV9	TRBJ2-1	-
TGTGCCAGCAGTTACGCACAGGGGGGTTCCTACGAGCAGTACTTC	CASSYAQGGSYEQYF	TRBD1	TRBV6-5	TRBJ2-7	-
TGTGCCACCAGCACGACTAGCGGGGGAGACACCGGGGAGCTGTTTTTT	CATSTTSGGDTGELFF	TRBD2	TRBV15	TRBJ2-2	-
TGCAGCGTTGAAACTAGCGGGAGGGGAGGGTACAATGAGCAGTTCTTC	CSVETSGRGGYNEQFF	TRBD2	TRBV29-1	TRBJ2-1	-
TGTGCCAGCAGCTTCACAGGGGGCTGGGGCTACACCTTC	CASSFTGGWGYTF	TRBD1	TRBV25-1	TRBJ1-2	once